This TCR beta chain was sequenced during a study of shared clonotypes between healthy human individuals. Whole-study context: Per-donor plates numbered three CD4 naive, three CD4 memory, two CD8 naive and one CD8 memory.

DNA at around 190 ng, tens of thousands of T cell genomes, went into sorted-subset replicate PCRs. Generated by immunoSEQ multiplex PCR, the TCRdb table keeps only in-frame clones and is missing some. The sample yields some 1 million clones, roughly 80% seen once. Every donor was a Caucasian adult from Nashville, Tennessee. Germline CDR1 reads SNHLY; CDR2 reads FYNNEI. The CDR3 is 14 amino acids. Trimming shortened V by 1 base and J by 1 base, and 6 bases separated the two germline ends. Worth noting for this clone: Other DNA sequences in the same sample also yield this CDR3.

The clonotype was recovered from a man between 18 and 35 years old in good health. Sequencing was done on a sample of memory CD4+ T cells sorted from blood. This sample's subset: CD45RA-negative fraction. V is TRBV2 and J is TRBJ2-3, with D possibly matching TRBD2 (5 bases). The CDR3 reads CASSEGRGTDTQYF. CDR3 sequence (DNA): TGTGCCAGCAGTGAAGGGCGGGGCACAGATACGCAGTATTTT.